Below, 7 T cell receptor beta chains from the same sample are listed, as sequenced in a study of TIL therapy for anti-PD-1-resistant metastatic lung cancer. Time point denoted: pre-treatment sample, taken before nivolumab and TIL therapy. The immunoSEQ assay was v3. TCRdb's copy holds only in-frame clones and misses some; the assay was immunoSEQ multiplex PCR. This table holds some 60,000 clones, more than 60% found once. The sample in question was blood, obtained at baseline. All receptors come from a person aged 25 to 79 with non-small cell lung cancer.

The chain links TRBV14 to TRBJ1-1; possible D gene TRBD1, 6 bases. V was clipped by 4 bases and J by 2 bases, with 14 bases between them. There are 15 residues in the CDR3. Germline V gene data show CDR1 as SGHDN and CDR2 as FVKESK. The CDR3 bases are TGTGCCAGCAGCCTCATTCCAGGGGAAAACACTGAAGCTTTCTTT. It translates to CASSLIPGENTEAFF. The full variable domain, in which reference TRBV14 and TRBJ1-1 provide the parts outside the CDR3, is EAGVTQFPSHSVIEKGQTVTLRCDPISGHDNLYWYRRVMGKEIKFLLHFVKESKQDESGMPNNRFLAERTGGTYSTLKVQPAELEDSGVYFCASSLIPGENTEAFFGQGTRLTVV.

This chain uses TRBV14 with TRBJ2-3; D not certain. This CDR3 region has 15 residues. V dropped 1 base and J dropped 3 bases, with 11 bases sitting between them. Germline CDR1 is SGHDN and CDR2 is FVKESK. The CDR3 nucleotides are TGTGCCAGCAGCCAAGGATTCACGGAGACAGATACGCAGTATTTT. Translated, it gives CASSQGFTETDTQYF.

The chain uses TRBV6-5 and TRBJ1-2; tentatively, D is TRBD1 (5 bases). Germline V gene sequence: CDR1 MNHEY, CDR2 SVGAGI. Trimming stripped 7 bases from V and 4 bases from J, with 19 bases between. CDR3 length: 15 residues. CDR3 sequence (DNA): TGTGCCAGCAATACTCGTAGACAGTCCCTCTATGGCTACACCTTC. Encoded protein: CASNTRRQSLYGYTF.

The rearrangement uses TRBV15 and TRBJ1-6; no clear D. Trimming cost V 0 bases and J 14 bases, with 14 bases left between them. The CDR3 length is 14 residues. The germline CDR1 and CDR2 sequences are LNHNV and YYDKDF (reference sequence). The DNA for the CDR3 is TGTGCCACCAGCAGAGATCAGACCGGGTCAGCCCTCCACTTT. Residues: CATSRDQTGSALHF. The whole variable domain, filled in from reference TRBV15 and TRBJ1-6, reads DAMVIQNPRYQVTQFGKPVTLSCSQTLNHNVMYWYQQKSSQAPKLLFHYYDKDFNNEADTPDNFQSRRPNTSFCFLDIRSPGLGDTAMYLCATSRDQTGSALHFGNGTRLTVT.

The J gene is TRBJ2-1, the V gene TRBV5-4; D perhaps matches TRBD2 (5 bases). CDR3 length: 15 amino acids. V was pared by 0 bases and J by 3 bases, with 10 bases between. The germline V gene has CDR1 SGHNT and CDR2 YYREEE (reference sequence). CDR3 nucleotide sequence: TGTGCCAGCAGCTTGGGTGGGAGTGTCTACAATGAGCAGTTCTTC. It codes for CASSLGGSVYNEQFF.

J is TRBJ2-7 and V is TRBV13; the match to TRBD2 covers 7 bases. Germline CDR1 is PRHDT and CDR2 is FYEKMQ (reference sequence). The CDR3 consists of 14 residues. The V segment lost 3 bases and the J segment 3 bases; nucleotides outside the gene matches: 5. The CDR3 here is CASSFIGGNYEQYF. CDR3 sequence (DNA): TGTGCCAGCAGCTTTATCGGGGGGAACTACGAGCAGTACTTC.

The CDR3 region is CASSFRQERLYGYTF. The CDR3 DNA sequence: TGTGCCAGCAGTTTTCGGCAAGAAAGACTCTATGGCTACACCTTC. This chain connects TRBV27 to TRBJ1-2, with unresolved D. V lost 3 bases and J lost 4, with 15 bases in between. CDR1 is MNHEY, CDR2 SMNVEV, per germline (reference sequence). The CDR3 contains 15 residues.